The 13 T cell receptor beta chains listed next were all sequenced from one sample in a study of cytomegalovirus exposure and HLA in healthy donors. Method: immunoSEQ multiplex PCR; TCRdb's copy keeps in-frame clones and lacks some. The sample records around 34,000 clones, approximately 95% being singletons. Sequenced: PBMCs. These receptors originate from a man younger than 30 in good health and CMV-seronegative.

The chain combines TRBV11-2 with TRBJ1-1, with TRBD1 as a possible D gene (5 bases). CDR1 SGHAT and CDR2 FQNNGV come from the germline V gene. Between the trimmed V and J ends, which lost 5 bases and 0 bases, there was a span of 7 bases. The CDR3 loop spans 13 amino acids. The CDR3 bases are TGTGCCAGCAGCCCACAGGTGAACACTGAAGCTTTCTTT. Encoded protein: CASSPQVNTEAFF.

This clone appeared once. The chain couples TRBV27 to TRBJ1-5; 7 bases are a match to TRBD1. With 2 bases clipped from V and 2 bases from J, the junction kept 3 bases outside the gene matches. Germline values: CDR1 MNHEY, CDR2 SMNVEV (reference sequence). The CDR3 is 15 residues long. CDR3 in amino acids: CASSLMGQRNQPQHF. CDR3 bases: TGTGCCAGCAGTTTAATGGGACAGCGCAATCAGCCCCAGCATTTT.

The CDR3 nucleotides read TGCGCCAGCAGCTTCGGGGACTCTGGAAACACCATATATTTT. It is translated as CASSFGDSGNTIYF. The chain employs TRBV5-1 and TRBJ1-3; no clear D gene. V was cut by 2 bases and J by 0 bases, with 6 bases left in between. CDR3 size: 14 residues. From germline, CDR1 is SGHRS and CDR2 YFSETQ. The full variable domain, in which reference TRBV5-1 and TRBJ1-3 provide the parts outside the CDR3, is KAGVTQTPRYLIKTRGQQVTLSCSPISGHRSVSWYQQTPGQGLQFLFEYFSETQRNKGNFPGRFSGRQFSNSRSEMNVSTLELGDSALYLCASSFGDSGNTIYFGEGSWLTVV.

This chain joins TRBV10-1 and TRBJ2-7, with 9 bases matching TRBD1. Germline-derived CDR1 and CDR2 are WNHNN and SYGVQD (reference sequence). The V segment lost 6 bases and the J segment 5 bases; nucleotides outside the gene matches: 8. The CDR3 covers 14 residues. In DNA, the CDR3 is TGCGCCAGCAGGCCCGGGACAGGGACCAACGAGCAGTACTTC. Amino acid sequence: CASRPGTGTNEQYF.

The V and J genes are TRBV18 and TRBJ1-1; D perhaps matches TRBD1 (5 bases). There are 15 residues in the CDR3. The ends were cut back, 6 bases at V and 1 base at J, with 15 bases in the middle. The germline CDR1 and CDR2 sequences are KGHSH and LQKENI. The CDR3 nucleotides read TGTGCCAGCTCGCCCTCCGACAGCACGAACACTGAAGCTTTCTTT. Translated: CASSPSDSTNTEAFF.

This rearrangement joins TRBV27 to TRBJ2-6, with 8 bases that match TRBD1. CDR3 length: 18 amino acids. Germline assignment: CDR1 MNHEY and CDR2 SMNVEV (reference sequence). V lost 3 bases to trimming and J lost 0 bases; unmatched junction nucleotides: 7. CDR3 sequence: CASSFSGQVRSGANVLTF. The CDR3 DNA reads TGTGCCAGCAGTTTCTCGGGACAGGTTCGCTCTGGGGCCAACGTCCTGACTTTC.

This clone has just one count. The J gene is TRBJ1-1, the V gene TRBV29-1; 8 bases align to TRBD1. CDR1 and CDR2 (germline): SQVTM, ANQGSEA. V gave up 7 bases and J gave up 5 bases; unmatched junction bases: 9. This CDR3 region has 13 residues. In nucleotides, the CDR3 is TGCAGCGCTGAGGGACAGGAACTAACTGAAGCTTTCTTT. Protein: CSAEGQELTEAFF.

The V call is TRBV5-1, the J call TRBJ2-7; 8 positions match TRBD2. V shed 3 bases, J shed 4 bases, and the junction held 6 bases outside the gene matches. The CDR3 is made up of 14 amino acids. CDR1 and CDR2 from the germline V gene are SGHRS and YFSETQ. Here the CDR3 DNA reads TGCGCCAGCAGCTCGGGACTAGATATATACGAGCAGTACTTC. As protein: CASSSGLDIYEQYF.

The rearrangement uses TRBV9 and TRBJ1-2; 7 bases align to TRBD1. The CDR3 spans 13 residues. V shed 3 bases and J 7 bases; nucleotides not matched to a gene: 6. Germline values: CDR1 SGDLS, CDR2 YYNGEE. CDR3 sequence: CASSGTGASGYTF. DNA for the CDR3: TGTGCCAGCAGCGGGACAGGTGCTTCTGGCTACACCTTC.

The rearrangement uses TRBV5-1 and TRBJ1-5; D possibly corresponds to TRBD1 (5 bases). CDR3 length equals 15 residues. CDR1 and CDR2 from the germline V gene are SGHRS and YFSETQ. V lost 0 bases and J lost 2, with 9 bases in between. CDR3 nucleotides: TGCGCCAGCAGCTTGGCCAGGGATGGCAATCAGCCCCAGCATTTT. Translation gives CASSLARDGNQPQHF.

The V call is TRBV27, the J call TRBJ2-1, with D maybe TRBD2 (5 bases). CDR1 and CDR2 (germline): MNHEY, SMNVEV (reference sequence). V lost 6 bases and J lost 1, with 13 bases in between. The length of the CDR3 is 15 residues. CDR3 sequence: CASSSTRDSYNEQFF. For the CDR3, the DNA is TGTGCCAGCAGCTCGACCCGGGATTCCTACAATGAGCAGTTCTTC.

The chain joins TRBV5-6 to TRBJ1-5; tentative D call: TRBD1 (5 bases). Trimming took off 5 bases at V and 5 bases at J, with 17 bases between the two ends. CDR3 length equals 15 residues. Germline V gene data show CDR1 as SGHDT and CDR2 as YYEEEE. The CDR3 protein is CASRDWAGRDQPQHF. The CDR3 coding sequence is TGTGCCAGCAGGGATTGGGCAGGGAGGGATCAGCCCCAGCATTTT. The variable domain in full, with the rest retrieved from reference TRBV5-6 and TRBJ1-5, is DAGVTQSPTHLIKTRGQQVTLRCSPKSGHDTVSWYQQALGQGPQFIFQYYEEEERQRGNFPDRFSGHQFPNYSSELNVNALLLGDSALYLCASRDWAGRDQPQHFGDGTRLSIL.

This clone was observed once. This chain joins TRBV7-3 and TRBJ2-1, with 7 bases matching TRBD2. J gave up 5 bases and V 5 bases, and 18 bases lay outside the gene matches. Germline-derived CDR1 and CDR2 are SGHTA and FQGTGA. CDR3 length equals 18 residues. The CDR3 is CASSRLTESSRGDNEQFF. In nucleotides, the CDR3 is TGTGCCAGCAGCAGACTTACGGAGTCGAGCCGGGGGGACAATGAGCAGTTCTTC. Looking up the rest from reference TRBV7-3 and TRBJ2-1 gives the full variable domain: GAGVSQTPSNKVTEKGKYVELRCDPISGHTALYWYRQSLGQGPEFLIYFQGTGAADDSGLPNDRFFAVRPEGSVSTLKIQRTERGDSAVYLCASSRLTESSRGDNEQFFGPGTRLTVL.